This T cell receptor (beta chain) was identified during a study of beta chain features in type 1 diabetes. Study-wide results and limits: Moderate but significant shortening of TCRB CDR3s was recorded in all four CD4+ subsets from Type 1 diabetes patients.

Deletions cut 4 bases from V and 11 bases from J, with 18 bases between. Germline assignment: CDR1 SGDLS and CDR2 YYNGEE. The CDR3 has 13 residues. Every single donor gave one heparinised blood draw, and these averaged roughly 100 mL. Expressed TCRB transcripts were sequenced after all isolated RNA was converted to cDNA. Assay: immunoSEQ multiplex PCR; the TCRdb copy retains only in-frame clones and omits some. This table has approximately 280,000 clones, roughly 15% appearing once. Details on this clone: Antigen unknown.

The clonotype was recovered from a man aged 18 to 29 with type 1 diabetes. The rearrangement joins TRBV9 to TRBJ1-1; D is possibly TRBD1 (6 bases). The material sequenced was naive CD4+ T cells from blood. The DNA of the CDR3 is TGTGCCAGCAGCCCCATGGCAGGGGCGAGGGCTTTCTTT. This translates into CASSPMAGARAFF.